Sequencing of this T cell receptor beta chain was carried out in a study of Graves' ophthalmopathy and Graves' hyperthyroidism. Transcripts of RNA were the source for amplifying TCR beta CDR3 regions. Scientists carried out first-round RT-PCR using HTBI primers and then a second-round multiplex PCR. TCRdb re-called the multiplex PCR reads with MiXCR, one entry per CDR3 protein. The table records 450,000 to 600,000 distinct CDR3 sequences, 35% to 40% of them present only once. V was trimmed by 5 bases and J by 5 bases, leaving 18 bases between them. The CDR3 length is 15 residues. Looked up from germline, CDR1 is LNHDA and CDR2 is SQIVND (reference sequence).

Sequenced: peripheral blood or thyroid tissue (not recorded which). The TCR was taken from an adult man with Graves' hyperthyroidism. This sequence joins TRBV19 and TRBJ2-5; D is possibly TRBD1 or TRBD2 (5 bases each). CDR3: CASSPEGPLGETQYF. CDR3 coding DNA: TGTGCCAGTAGTCCCGAGGGACCGCTGGGGGAGACCCAGTACTTC.